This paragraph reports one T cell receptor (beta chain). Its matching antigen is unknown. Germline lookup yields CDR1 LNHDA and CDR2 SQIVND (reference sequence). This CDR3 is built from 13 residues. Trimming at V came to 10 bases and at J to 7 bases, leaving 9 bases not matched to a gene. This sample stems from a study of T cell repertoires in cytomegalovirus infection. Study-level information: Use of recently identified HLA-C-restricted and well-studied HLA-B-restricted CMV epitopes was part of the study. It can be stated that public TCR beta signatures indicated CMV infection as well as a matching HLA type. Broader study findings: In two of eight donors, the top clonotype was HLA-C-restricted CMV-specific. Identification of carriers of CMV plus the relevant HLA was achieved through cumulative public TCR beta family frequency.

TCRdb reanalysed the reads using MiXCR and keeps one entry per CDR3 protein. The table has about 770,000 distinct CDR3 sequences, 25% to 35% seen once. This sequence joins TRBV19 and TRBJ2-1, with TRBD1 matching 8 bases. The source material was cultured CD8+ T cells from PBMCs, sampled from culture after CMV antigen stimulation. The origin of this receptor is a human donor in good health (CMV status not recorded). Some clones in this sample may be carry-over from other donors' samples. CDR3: CATRQGMRNEQFF. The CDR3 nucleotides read TGTGCCACCAGACAGGGGATGAGGAATGAGCAGTTCTTC.